This TCR beta chain was recovered during a study of blood T cell repertoires in COVID-19. About the study: Samples of COVID-19 (acute and convalescent) were obtained from the United States, Italy and Spain. The cDNA or gDNA used as material had been derived from T cells, B-cell-depleted T cells, or PBMCs.

The V gene's germline CDR1 is MGHDK and CDR2 SYGVNS. The CDR3 consists of 11 residues. V was cut by 10 bases and J by 6 bases, with 13 bases left in between. The authors' processing: Estimation of nucleated cell counts was performed using reference gene primer amplification. Only in-frame clones appear in the TCRdb table, and some are missing; sequencing was by immunoSEQ multiplex PCR. V and J calls and clone size are copied from that table; D and trimming were computed from the DNA. Counted here are some 330,000 clones, 88% occurring once; the ten biggest clones make up approximately 4%. V usage is TRBV25-1 and J usage is TRBJ2-7, with a possible D match to TRBD2 (5 bases). Sequencing was carried out using peripheral blood. The sequence came from a woman aged 50 to 60 with active or convalescent COVID-19. CDR3: CATSLVPEQYF. CDR3 sequence (DNA): TGTGCCACCTCACTAGTACCCGAGCAGTACTTC.